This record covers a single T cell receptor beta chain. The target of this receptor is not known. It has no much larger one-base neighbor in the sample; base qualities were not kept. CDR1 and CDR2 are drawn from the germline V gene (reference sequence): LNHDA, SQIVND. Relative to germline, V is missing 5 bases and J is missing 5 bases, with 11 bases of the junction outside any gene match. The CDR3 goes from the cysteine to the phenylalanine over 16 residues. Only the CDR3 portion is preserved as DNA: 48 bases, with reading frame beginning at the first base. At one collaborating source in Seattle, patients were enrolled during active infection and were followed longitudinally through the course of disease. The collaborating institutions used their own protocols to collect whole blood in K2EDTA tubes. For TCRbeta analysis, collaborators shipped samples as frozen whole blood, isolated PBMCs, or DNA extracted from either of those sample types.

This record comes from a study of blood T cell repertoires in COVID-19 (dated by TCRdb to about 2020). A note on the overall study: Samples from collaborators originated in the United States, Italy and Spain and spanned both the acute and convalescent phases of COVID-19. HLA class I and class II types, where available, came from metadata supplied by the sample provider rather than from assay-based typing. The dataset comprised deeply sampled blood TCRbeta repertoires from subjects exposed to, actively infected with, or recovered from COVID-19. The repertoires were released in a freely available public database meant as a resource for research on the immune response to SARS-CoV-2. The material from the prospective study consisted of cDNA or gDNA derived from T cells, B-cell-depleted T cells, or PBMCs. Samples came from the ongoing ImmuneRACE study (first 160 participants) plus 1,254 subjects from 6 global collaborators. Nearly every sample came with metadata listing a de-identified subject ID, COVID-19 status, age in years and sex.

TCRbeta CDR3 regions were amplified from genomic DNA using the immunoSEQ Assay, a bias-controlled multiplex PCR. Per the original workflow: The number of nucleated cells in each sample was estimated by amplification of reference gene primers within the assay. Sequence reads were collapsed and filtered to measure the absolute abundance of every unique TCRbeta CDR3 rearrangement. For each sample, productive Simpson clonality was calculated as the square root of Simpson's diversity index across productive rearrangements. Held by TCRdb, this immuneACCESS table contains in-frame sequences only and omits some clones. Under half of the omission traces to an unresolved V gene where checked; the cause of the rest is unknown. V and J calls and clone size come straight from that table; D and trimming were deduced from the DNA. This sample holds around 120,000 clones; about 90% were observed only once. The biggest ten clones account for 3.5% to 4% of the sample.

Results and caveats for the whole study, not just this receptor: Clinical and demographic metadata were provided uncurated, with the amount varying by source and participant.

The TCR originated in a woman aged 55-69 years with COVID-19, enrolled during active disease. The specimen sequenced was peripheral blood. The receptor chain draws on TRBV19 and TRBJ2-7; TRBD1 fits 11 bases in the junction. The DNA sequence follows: TGTGCCAGTAGTGGGAATAAGGACAGGGGGCGGGACGAGCAGTACTTC. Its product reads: CASSGNKDRGRDEQYF. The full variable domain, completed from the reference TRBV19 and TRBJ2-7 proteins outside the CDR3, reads DGGITQSPKYLFRKEGQNVTLSCEQNLNHDAMYWYRQDPGQGLRLIYYSQIVNDFQKGDIAEGYSVSREKKESFPLTVTSAQKNPTAFYLCASSGNKDRGRDEQYFGPGTRLTVT.